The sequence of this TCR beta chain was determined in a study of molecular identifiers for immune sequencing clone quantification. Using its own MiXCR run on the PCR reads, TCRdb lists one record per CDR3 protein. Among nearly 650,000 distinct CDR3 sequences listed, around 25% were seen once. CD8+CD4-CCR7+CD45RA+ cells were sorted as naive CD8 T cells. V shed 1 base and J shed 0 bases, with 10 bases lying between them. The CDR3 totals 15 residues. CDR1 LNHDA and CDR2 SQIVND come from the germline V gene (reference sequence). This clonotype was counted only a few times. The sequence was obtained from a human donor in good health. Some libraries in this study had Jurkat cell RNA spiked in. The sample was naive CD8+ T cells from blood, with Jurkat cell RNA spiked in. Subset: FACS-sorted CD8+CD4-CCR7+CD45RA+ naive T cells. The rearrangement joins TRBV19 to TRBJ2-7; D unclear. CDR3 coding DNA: TGTGCCAGTAGTATAGTATCAGGCACCTCCTACGAGCAGTACTTC. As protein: CASSIVSGTSYEQYF.